This T cell receptor beta chain was identified in a study of tumor-infiltrating lymphocytes in primary liver carcinoma. The wider study: Samples returned roughly 3.5 to 8 million productive TCRbeta reads, a yield that was similar across tissue types.

The length of the CDR3 is 16 residues. Germline loops: CDR1 MGHRA, CDR2 YSYEKL. A constant-region primer served to make TCR beta cDNA from roughly 480 ng total RNA. Slightly modified ARM-PCR, run as three nested multiplex PCR rounds, produced the TCR beta libraries. Investigators reported that the first two PCR rounds, at around 11 cycles each, used TRBV1-TRBV30 forward primers with a C-beta reverse primer. TCRdb re-derived calls from the multiplex PCR reads in MiXCR, one entry per CDR3 protein. Here the sample spans about 330,000 distinct CDR3 sequences, about two thirds being singletons. As to this clonotype: Germline is not matched at one junction end, which may reflect a read error.

The blood RNA (from unsorted whole blood) was obtained, and germline DNA was also extracted. The chain combines TRBV4-1 with TRBJ2-7, with 10 bases fitting TRBD1. This clonotype was obtained from a man between 35 and 55 years old with primary liver carcinoma and hepatitis B virus infection. Sequenced: peripheral blood. The DNA of the CDR3 is TGTGTCAGCAGCCAGGCACACGGGACAGGGGTATACGAGCAGTACTTC. This gives the protein CVSSQAHGTGVYEQYF.